The source of this TCR beta chain is a study of T cell changes during pregnancy in multiple sclerosis. Assay used: immunoSEQ multiplex PCR; TCRdb lists only in-frame clones, some missing. Among tens of thousands of clones listed, approximately 90% were seen once. The trim removed 7 bases at V and 5 bases at J, leaving 7 bases unmatched. CDR3 length: 14 residues. Per the germline V gene, CDR1 is LNHDA and CDR2 is SQIVND (reference sequence). The source material was CD4+ T cells from peripheral blood mononuclear cells, sampled before pregnancy. This receptor was taken from a female donor with multiple sclerosis, enrolled in a pregnancy study. The chain employs TRBV19 and TRBJ1-1; 10 bases fit TRBD1. CDR3 nucleotides: TGTGCCAGTACCCTGACAGGGGGCACAACTGAAGCTTTCTTT. It yields the protein CASTLTGGTTEAFF.